Listed here are 28 T cell receptor beta chains from one sample, sequenced in a study of T cells in Graves' hyperthyroidism and ophthalmopathy. Amplified TCR beta CDR3 regions derived from RNA transcripts. RT-PCR in the first round (using the HTBI primer set) targeted the TCR CDR3. MiXCR was run by TCRdb on the multiplex PCR reads, yielding one entry per CDR3 protein. The table has roughly 500,000 distinct CDR3 sequences, approximately 49% seen once. The sequenced sample was peripheral blood or thyroid tissue (not recorded which). These receptors were obtained from an adult woman with Graves' disease, either hyperthyroidism or ophthalmopathy (not recorded which).

In its sample, this clonotype was seen many times. The CDR3 nucleotides read TGTGCCAGCAGTTCGTACCTTTATCAGCCCCAGCATTTT. It translates to CASSSYLYQPQHF. The rearrangement uses TRBV6-5 and TRBJ1-5; D is undetermined. Between the trimmed V and J ends, which lost 4 bases and 5 bases, there was a span of 9 bases. Germline V gene sequence: CDR1 MNHEY, CDR2 SVGAGI. The CDR3 covers 13 residues.

The rearrangement joins TRBV19 to TRBJ1-1; D unclear. V dropped 3 bases and J dropped 1 base, with 6 bases sitting between them. CDR1 and CDR2 (germline): LNHDA, SQIVND (reference sequence). This CDR3 is 13 amino acids long. The CDR3 DNA reads as TGTGCCAGTAGTATTTCGTGGAACACTGAAGCTTTCTTT. Amino acid sequence: CASSISWNTEAFF.

This clonotype has only a few counts. V gene TRBV20-1 combines with J gene TRBJ2-5; either TRBD1 or TRBD2 may fit D (7 bases each). Germline V gene data show CDR1 as DFQATT and CDR2 as SNEGSKA (reference sequence). V lost 6 bases, J lost 1 base, and 18 bases lay in between. The CDR3 sequence is 15 residues long. The CDR3 region is CSATGEGDTQETQYF. CDR3 bases: TGCAGTGCAACAGGGGAGGGGGACACCCAAGAGACCCAGTACTTC.

This chain joins TRBV10-3 and TRBJ1-2; TRBD1 aligns across 11 bases. V trimming: 4 bases; J trimming: 4 bases; junction bases outside the gene matches: 8. The germline V gene encodes CDR1 ENHRY and CDR2 SYGVKD. This CDR3 has 16 residues. The CDR3 loop is CAISARTGGLVYGYTF. The CDR3 nucleotides are TGTGCCATCAGTGCTAGGACAGGGGGCCTTGTCTATGGCTACACCTTC.

The CDR3 spells CASSRGQRLSGANVLTF. CDR3 nucleotides: TGTGCCAGCAGCAGGGGACAGCGTCTCTCTGGGGCCAACGTCCTGACTTTC. This rearrangement joins TRBV5-4 to TRBJ2-6, with TRBD1 matching over 7 bases. The CDR3 is made up of 17 amino acids. The trim removed 4 bases at V and 0 bases at J, leaving 7 bases unmatched. Germline V CDR1 and CDR2: SGHNT, YYREEE (reference sequence).

This clonotype was observed a few times. The chain joins TRBV6-5 to TRBJ2-5, with D unclear. In germline, CDR1 is MNHEY, CDR2 SVGAGI. Trimming stripped 7 bases from V and 7 bases from J, with 22 bases between. The CDR3 contains 15 residues. The CDR3 bases are TGTGCCAGCAACCCAACGACGGGCGGCCTAGGGACCCAGTACTTC. It specifies CASNPTTGGLGTQYF.

The sample holds a few counts of this clonotype. CDR3 coding DNA: TGCAGCGTTGTTTCGACGTGGGGGCGCACAGATACGCAGTATTTT. The encoded protein is CSVVSTWGRTDTQYF. The chain is built from TRBV29-1 and TRBJ2-3, with D possibly matching TRBD1 (6 bases). V was clipped by 4 bases and J by 1 base, with 15 bases between them. The germline CDR1 and CDR2 sequences are SQVTM and ANQGSEA. This CDR3 is 15 amino acids long.

V gene TRBV29-1 combines with J gene TRBJ1-2, with a tentative D call TRBD1 (5 bases). Germline V gene data show CDR1 as SQVTM and CDR2 as ANQGSEA. The V gene lost 3 bases and the J gene lost 6 bases, with 17 bases spanning the gap. This CDR3 has 14 residues. The CDR3 bases are TGCAGCGTTGACGCCCCCTCGGGGGGGGATGGCTACACCTTC. Its protein is CSVDAPSGGDGYTF.

This clonotype was counted ten times or more. The V and J genes are TRBV7-2 and TRBJ2-6, with D tentatively TRBD1 (6 bases). V was clipped by 5 bases and J by 5 bases, with 10 bases between them. From germline, CDR1 is SGHTA and CDR2 FQGNSA. This CDR3 is built from 14 residues. The CDR3, as DNA: TGTGCCAGCAGCCCAGGGGTCTGGGCCAACGTCCTGACTTTC. It encodes CASSPGVWANVLTF.

The V gene is TRBV10-2, the J gene TRBJ1-2, with a possible D match to TRBD1 (5 bases). Trimming left V 5 bases short and J 4 bases short, with 14 bases between. The length of the CDR3 is 14 residues. Germline loops: CDR1 WSHSY, CDR2 SAAADI. The CDR3 spells CASSWRDDSYGYTF. The CDR3 bases are TGCGCCAGCAGTTGGCGAGACGACAGCTATGGCTACACCTTC.

This clonotype was picked up one time. One junction end disagrees with the germline gene, perhaps due to a read error. This chain links TRBV2 with TRBJ2-7; perhaps TRBD1 as D (6 bases). This CDR3 is built from 15 residues. Per the germline V gene, CDR1 is SNHLY and CDR2 is FYNNEI. CDR3 amino acids: CASSFSGQPTYEQYF. The CDR3, as DNA: TGTGCAAGCAGTTTCAGTGGACAGCCCACCTACGAGCAGTACTTC.

This rearrangement joins TRBV29-1 to TRBJ2-7, with D tentatively TRBD2 (7 bases). Per the germline V gene, CDR1 is SQVTM and CDR2 is ANQGSEA. Trimming removed 6 bases from V and 4 bases from J, with 19 bases in between. This CDR3 has 14 residues. The DNA for the CDR3 is TGCAGCGTCGAGGGAGGGGGAACAGTGTACGAGCAGTACTTC. Residues: CSVEGGGTVYEQYF.

There are many counts of this clonotype. The rearrangement uses TRBV6-4 and TRBJ2-2, with no clear D. V was pared by 2 bases and J by 3 bases, with 16 bases between. Germline V gene lookup returns CDR1 MRHNA and CDR2 SNTAGT. The CDR3 runs 17 residues. The CDR3 is CASSDGPWSKDTGELFF. Here the CDR3 DNA reads TGTGCCAGCAGTGACGGGCCCTGGTCTAAGGACACCGGGGAGCTGTTTTTT.

V usage is TRBV5-1 and J usage is TRBJ1-5; D gene ambiguous. V was cut by 4 bases and J by 1 base, with 9 bases left in between. This CDR3 has 14 amino acids. CDR1 SGHRS and CDR2 YFSETQ come from the germline V gene. This CDR3 reads CASSNDGSNQPQHF. Written as DNA, the CDR3 is TGCGCCAGCAGCAACGACGGGAGCAATCAGCCCCAGCATTTT.

V and J are TRBV7-7 and TRBJ2-2; tentatively, D is TRBD1 (5 bases). The CDR3 is made up of 12 amino acids. Between the trimmed V and J ends, which lost 10 bases and 4 bases, there was a span of 10 bases. Germline loops: CDR1 SSHAT, CDR2 FNYEAQ (reference sequence). The CDR3 sequence is CATRDATGELFF. The CDR3 nucleotides read TGTGCCACCAGGGATGCCACCGGGGAGCTGTTTTTT.

The CDR3, as DNA: TGCGCCAGCAGCTTGGATAGGGGAGGAAATTCACCCCTCCACTTT. It specifies CASSLDRGGNSPLHF. V and J are TRBV5-1 and TRBJ1-6; D might be TRBD1 (5 bases). The CDR3 loop spans 15 amino acids. Germline V lookup: CDR1 SGHRS, CDR2 YFSETQ. V was cut by 0 bases and J by 7 bases, with 11 bases left in between.

This clonotype was picked up a small number of times. This chain uses TRBV2 with TRBJ1-5, with TRBD1 as a possible D gene (6 bases). Trimming cost V 4 bases and J 1 base, with 14 bases left between them. CDR3 size: 16 residues. Germline loops: CDR1 SNHLY, CDR2 FYNNEI. CDR3 sequence reads: CASSVIAQGSNQPQHF. The DNA for the CDR3 is TGTGCCAGCAGTGTTATAGCTCAGGGGAGCAATCAGCCCCAGCATTTT.

This clonotype was counted once. The chain is built from TRBV7-9 and TRBJ1-2; D is unresolved. With 6 bases removed from V and 0 bases from J, the gap between germline ends came to 14 bases. In germline, CDR1 is SEHNR, CDR2 FQNEAQ (reference sequence). This CDR3 comprises 15 residues. In DNA, the CDR3 is TGTGCCAGCAGTGCTAGTCGGCGGACTAACTATGGCTACACCTTC. Its translation: CASSASRRTNYGYTF. Using reference TRBV7-9 and TRBJ1-2 for the parts outside the CDR3, the full variable domain is DTGVSQNPRHKITKRGQNVTFRCDPISEHNRLYWYRQTLGQGPEFLTYFQNEAQLEKSRLLSDRFSAERPKGSFSTLEIQRTEQGDSAMYLCASSASRRTNYGYTFGSGTRLTVV.

The chain couples TRBV6-2 or TRBV6-3 to TRBJ2-5, with 8 bases lining up with TRBD2. The CDR3 has 15 residues. Germline trimming cut 6 bases from V and 4 bases from J; bases unmatched to any gene: 10. The germline CDR1 and CDR2 sequences are MNHEY and SVGEGT. This CDR3 is CASRERELPRETQYF. The CDR3 DNA reads as TGTGCCAGCAGGGAGCGGGAGCTGCCGAGAGAGACCCAGTACTTC.

J is TRBJ2-3 and V is TRBV12-3 or TRBV12-4, with 7 bases aligning to TRBD2. The CDR3 is 14 residues long. With V trimmed by 6 bases and J by 1 base, 4 bases remained unmatched. The CDR3 DNA sequence: TGTGCCAGCAGCCCCGGGAGGCGCACAGATACGCAGTATTTT. This codes for CASSPGRRTDTQYF.

The DNA for the CDR3 is TGTGCCAGCAGCGTAGTGCAGGGGGAGACTGAAGCTTTCTTT. Amino acid sequence: CASSVVQGETEAFF. The J gene is TRBJ1-1, the V gene TRBV9; 7 bases align to TRBD1. CDR1 and CDR2 from the germline V gene are SGDLS and YYNGEE. The CDR3 is made up of 14 amino acids. Trimming took 0 bases from V and 5 from J; bases not matched to a gene: 4. Variable domain in full (rest from reference TRBV9 and TRBJ1-1): DSGVTQTPKHLITATGQRVTLRCSPRSGDLSVYWYQQSLDQGLQFLIQYYNGEERAKGNILERFSAQQFPDLHSELNLSSLELGDSALYFCASSVVQGETEAFFGQGTRLTVV.

The chain joins TRBV7-9 to TRBJ2-5, with a weak D call TRBD2 (6 bases). Germline V gene data show CDR1 as SEHNR and CDR2 as FQNEAQ (reference sequence). This CDR3 spans 13 amino acids. Trimming cost V 9 bases and J 5 bases, with 16 bases left between them. The CDR3 nucleotides are TGTGCCAGTCGTCGGGAGCGCGGGGAGACCCAGTACTTC. Residues: CASRRERGETQYF.

The chain employs TRBV7-3 and TRBJ1-4; tentative D call: TRBD1 (5 bases). The CDR3 length is 13 residues. Germline V gives CDR1 SGHTA, CDR2 FQGTGA. Deletions cut 6 bases from V and 11 bases from J, with 16 bases between. The CDR3 spells CASSEDTIGKLFF. The CDR3, as DNA: TGTGCCAGCAGTGAGGACACCATAGGGAAACTGTTTTTT. The full variable domain, with the rest looked up from reference TRBV7-3 and TRBJ1-4, is GAGVSQTPSNKVTEKGKYVELRCDPISGHTALYWYRQSLGQGPEFLIYFQGTGAADDSGLPNDRFFAVRPEGSVSTLKIQRTERGDSAVYLCASSEDTIGKLFFGSGTQLSVL.

This clonotype was seen at least ten times. The CDR3 DNA reads as TGTGCCAGCAGCTTAGAGGTAGCGGGAAACACCGGGGAGCTGTTTTTT. This encodes CASSLEVAGNTGELFF. The chain combines TRBV7-6 with TRBJ2-2; 8 bases agree with TRBD2. CDR3 length: 16 amino acids. V was clipped by 1 base and J by 2 bases; unmatched bases: 3. Germline V gives CDR1 SGHVS, CDR2 FNYEAQ. Full variable domain (remainder filled in from reference TRBV7-6 and TRBJ2-2): GAGVSQSPRYKVTKRGQDVALRCDPISGHVSLYWYRQALGQGPEFLTYFNYEAQQDKSGLPNDRFSAERPEGSISTLTIQRTEQRDSAMYRCASSLEVAGNTGELFFGEGSRLTVL.

This clonotype was counted at least ten times. The chain uses TRBV6-1 and TRBJ2-5; the D is unclear. The V and J ends lost 5 bases and 2 bases respectively, with 9 bases between them. In germline, CDR1 is MNHNS, CDR2 SASEGT. The CDR3 consists of 13 residues. CDR3 bases: TGTGCCAGCAGTTATCCGATGCAAGAGACCCAGTACTTC. Protein sequence: CASSYPMQETQYF.

This clonotype has at least ten counts. The V and J genes are TRBV29-1 and TRBJ2-2; no reliable D call. The CDR3 spans 11 residues. Germline CDR1 and CDR2: SQVTM and ANQGSEA. Trimming cost V 8 bases and J 6 bases, with 10 bases left between them. The CDR3 region has the DNA TGCAGCTCCGGTCCTCCCGGGGAGCTGTTTTTT. This encodes CSSGPPGELFF.

In this sample, this clonotype turned up many times. The genes are TRBV2 and TRBJ2-7; D unclear. Germline V gives CDR1 SNHLY, CDR2 FYNNEI. CDR3 size: 12 residues. The V and J ends lost 2 bases and 3 bases respectively, with 5 bases between them. The CDR3 sequence: CASSERFYEQYF. DNA for the CDR3: TGTGCCAGCAGTGAAAGGTTCTACGAGCAGTACTTC.

The chain has TRBV6-2 or TRBV6-3 and TRBJ2-2, with 7 positions matching TRBD1. Germline V gene sequence: CDR1 MNHEY, CDR2 SVGEGT. CDR3 length: 15 amino acids. V shed 5 bases and J 4 bases; nucleotides not matched to a gene: 7. Here the CDR3 DNA reads TGTGCCAGCAGTCAAACCCACAGGGGCACCGGGGAGCTGTTTTTT. Its translation: CASSQTHRGTGELFF.